The clone carrying this T cell receptor beta chain has only a few counts. Its matching antigen is unknown. Expressed TCRB transcripts were sequenced because the isolated RNA had all been reverse transcribed beforehand. TCRdb's table, derived via immunoSEQ multiplex PCR, lists solely in-frame clones and lacks some. The sample records under 250,000 clones, around 13% being singletons. CDR3 length: 14 residues. Germline V lookup: CDR1 KGHSH, CDR2 LQKENI. V lost 6 bases and J 6 bases, leaving 16 bases between the germline ends. This sample stems from a study of beta chain features in type 1 diabetes. Study in general: Age and gender were similar between patients and healthy donors, as were cell yields. All of the samples together had 107,917,701 sorted cells examined. Findings and limits, study-wide: Moderate but significant shortening of TCRB CDR3s was recorded in all four CD4+ subsets from Type 1 diabetes patients. Diminished insertions and augmented deletions at VDJ junctions characterized type 1 diabetes patients.

The sample comprised naive CD4+ T cells from blood. The sequence derives from a man younger than 40 with type 1 diabetes. This chain connects TRBV18 to TRBJ2-3, with D maybe TRBD1 (6 bases). CDR3 DNA sequence: TGTGCCAGCTCTCGGGACACAGGCTGGGATACGCAGTATTTT. As protein: CASSRDTGWDTQYF.